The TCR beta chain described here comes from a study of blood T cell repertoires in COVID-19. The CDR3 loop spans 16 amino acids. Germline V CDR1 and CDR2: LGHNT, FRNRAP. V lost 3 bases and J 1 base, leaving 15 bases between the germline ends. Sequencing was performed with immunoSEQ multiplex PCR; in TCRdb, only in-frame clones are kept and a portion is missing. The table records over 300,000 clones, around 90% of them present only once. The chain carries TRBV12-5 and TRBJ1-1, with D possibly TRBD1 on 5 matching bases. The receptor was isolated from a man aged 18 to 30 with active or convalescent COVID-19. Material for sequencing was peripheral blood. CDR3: CASGFLVGRENTEAFF. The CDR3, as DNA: TGTGCTAGTGGTTTTTTGGTTGGCAGGGAGAACACTGAAGCTTTCTTT.